This TCR beta chain was identified in a study of cytomegalovirus exposure and HLA in healthy donors. The CDR3 contains 15 residues. V lost 4 bases, J lost 2 bases, and 5 bases stayed unmatched. Germline V CDR1 and CDR2: SGHRS, YFSETQ. The PCR had 60 Vbeta and 13 Jbeta primers. Assay used: immunoSEQ multiplex PCR; TCRdb lists only in-frame clones, some missing. The profile shows 130,000 to 150,000 clones, roughly three quarters of them singletons. The receptor's source is a woman aged 45-60 years in good health and CMV-seronegative. The V call is TRBV5-1, the J call TRBJ1-1; 10 bases align to TRBD1. The sample taken for sequencing was PBMCs. CDR3 nucleotide sequence: TGCGCCAGCAGCATAGGACAGGGGGTAAACACTGAAGCTTTCTTT. This codes for CASSIGQGVNTEAFF.